This T cell receptor beta chain originates from a study of blood T cell repertoires in COVID-19. Per the original data handling: Cell counts per sample came from amplifying reference gene primers. Profiled with immunoSEQ multiplex PCR; TCRdb holds only in-frame clones, not every one. V and J calls and clone size are copied from that table; D and trimming were computed from the DNA. The repertoire consists of fewer than 450,000 clones, with approximately 88% occurring once and the leading ten covering approximately 2%. Sequencing used PBMCs or T cells enriched from blood (not recorded which). This receptor was identified in a woman in her 40s with acute COVID-19.

CDR3 sequence: CATFGPPNEQFF. The CDR3 DNA follows: TGTGCCACTTTCGGTCCGCCCAATGAGCAGTTCTTC. This chain uses TRBV24-1 with TRBJ2-1; no firm D call. CDR1 is KGHDR and CDR2 is SFDVKD in the germline V gene. V lost 10 bases and J lost 6, with 12 bases in between. The CDR3 has 12 amino acids.